This TCR beta chain is drawn from a study of regulatory T cells in long-lasting Graves disease. Study-wide findings and caveats: Investigators studied peripheral blood only, not thyroid tissue.

HTBI primers from iRepertoire and Arm-PCR of CDR3 regions yielded the TCR beta libraries. From the multiplex PCR reads, TCRdb called clonotypes with MiXCR, one entry per CDR3 protein. The repertoire has 400,000 to 500,000 distinct CDR3 sequences, under 15% of them found once; the top ten carry over 15%. Documented time point: newly diagnosed GD, antithyroid drugs for less than 3 months. Scientists built the TCR library using RNA that was extracted from PBMCs. CDR3 length: 17 residues. The V segment lost 5 bases and the J segment 2 bases; nucleotides outside the gene matches: 8. Germline loops: CDR1 MDHEN, CDR2 SYDVKM. This clonotype was picked up many times. Antigen specificity is unknown. These data were also reused for a study on T cells in Graves' hyperthyroidism and ophthalmopathy.

V gene TRBV28 combines with J gene TRBJ2-7; 14 bases align to TRBD2. Sequencing used peripheral blood mononuclear cells (PBMCs), obtained at new diagnosis, from a patient treated with antithyroid drugs. This clonotype was sampled from a woman aged 25 to 39 with Graves disease. The CDR3 DNA reads TGTGCCAGCAGTCCGGGGACTAGCGGGAGAACCACCTACGAGCAGTACTTC. Its translation: CASSPGTSGRTTYEQYF.